This T cell receptor beta chain was recorded in a study of T cell responses to AZD1222 COVID-19 vaccine. Overall study: Pooled in the analysis were second doses at about 4 or about 12 weeks. Study results and caveats: No repertoire was sampled before or during the peak T cell response, only after it. Recipients of two AZD1222 doses showed rising Spike-specific TCR breadth and depth. Among the donors, most were white British and more were female, and clonal diversity was possibly underestimated.

The CDR3 has 16 amino acids. The germline V gene has CDR1 SGHVS and CDR2 FNYEAQ. The junction had 6 bases not matched to a gene; V was cut back by 2 bases and J by 5 bases. Comments on this clone: Its antigen is still unknown.

Sequencing used immunoSEQ multiplex PCR; TCRdb keeps in-frame clones, though not all of them. The sample shows some 140,000 clones, approximately 90% of them seen only once. This chain connects TRBV7-6 to TRBJ2-2, with 9 bases that match TRBD2. This receptor was taken from an adult in good health. The specimen comprised peripheral blood, sampled on day 0 of AZD1222 vaccination. CDR3 region: CASSLLAGVETGELFF. The DNA of the CDR3 is TGTGCCAGCAGCTTATTAGCGGGAGTGGAGACCGGGGAGCTGTTTTTT.